This T cell receptor beta chain was profiled in a study of human T cells and chemical hapten exposure. Study-level information: The study sensitized with 2% DPC on a 2 cm by 2 cm patch of upper inner arm skin. Variability of per-sample TCR yields stemmed mainly from small differences in pooled library volume. The study, taken as a whole, reports: Unchanged with DPC sensitization were TCRs above 1 in 1000 frequency.

A remark on this clonotype: Antigen: not known.

MiXCR was run by TCRdb on the RACE reads, yielding one entry per CDR3 protein. The sample yields approximately 34,000 distinct CDR3 sequences, 5% to 7% seen once. As to time point: patch test 1, 2 weeks after DPC sensitization. The sample's treatment: therapeutic diphenylcyclopropenone sensitization with weekly scalp DPC. Total RNA was extracted from unfractionated whole blood. Alopecia patients, 18 to 70 years old and DPC-suitable, served as donors. V lost 0 bases and J 11 bases, leaving 11 bases between the germline ends. This CDR3 spans 14 amino acids. Germline V CDR1 and CDR2: SGHTA, FQGNSA. The sequence was collected from a woman aged 25 to 45 with alopecia areata. Some clones in this sample may be carry-over from other donors' samples. The material sequenced was whole blood, taken in connection with sensitization to the hapten diphenylcyclopropenone (DPC). This chain links TRBV7-2 with TRBJ1-6; tentatively, D is TRBD1 (5 bases). CDR3 nucleotides: TGTGCCAGCAGCTTAGCAGGGTTAGGGGCACCCCTCCACTTT. It encodes CASSLAGLGAPLHF.